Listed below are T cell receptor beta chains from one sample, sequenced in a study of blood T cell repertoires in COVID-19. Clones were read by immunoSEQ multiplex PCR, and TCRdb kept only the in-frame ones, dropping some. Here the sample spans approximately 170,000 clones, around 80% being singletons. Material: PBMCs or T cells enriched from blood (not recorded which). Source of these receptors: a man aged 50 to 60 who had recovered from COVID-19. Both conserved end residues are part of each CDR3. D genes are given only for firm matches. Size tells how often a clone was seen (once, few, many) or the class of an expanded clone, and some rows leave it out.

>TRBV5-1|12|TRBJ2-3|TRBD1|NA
TGCGCCAGCAGCCGCCGGGACAGTACGCAGTATTTT
CASSRRDSTQYF
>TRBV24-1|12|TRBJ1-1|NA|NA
TGTGCCACCAGTGTCCACGACAGGGAAGCTTTCTTT
CATSVHDREAFF
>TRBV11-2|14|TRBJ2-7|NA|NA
TGTGCCAGCAGCTTAGACCTAGTGGGCTACGAGCAGTACTTC
CASSLDLVGYEQYF
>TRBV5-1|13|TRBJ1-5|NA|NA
TGCGCCAGCAGCTTGGACAACAATCAGCCCCAGCATTTT
CASSLDNNQPQHF
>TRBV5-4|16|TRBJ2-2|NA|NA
TGTGCCAGCAGCCAGGAGCTACAGGGCGTCGCCGGGGAGCTGTTTTTT
CASSQELQGVAGELFF
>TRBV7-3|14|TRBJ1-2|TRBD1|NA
TGTGCCAGCAGCTTAGCAGGGGGGAACTATGGCTACACCTTC
CASSLAGGNYGYTF
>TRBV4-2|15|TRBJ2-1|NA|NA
TGTGCCAGCAGCCAGGACAAGACTAGTTACAATGAGCAGTTCTTC
CASSQDKTSYNEQFF
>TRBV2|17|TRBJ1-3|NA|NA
TGTGCCAGCAGCCCTACTTACAGCTCCTACTCTGGAAACACCATATATTTT
CASSPTYSSYSGNTIYF
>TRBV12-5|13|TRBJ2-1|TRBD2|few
TGTGCTAGTGGACGGGGGGTCAACAATGAGCAGTTCTTC
CASGRGVNNEQFF
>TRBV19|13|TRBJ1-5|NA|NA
TGTGCCAGTAGTTCCCGGGGCAATCAGCCCCAGCATTTT
CASSSRGNQPQHF
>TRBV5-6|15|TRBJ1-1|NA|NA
TGTGCCAGCAGCTTGGGTAGACTCATGAACACTGAAGCTTTCTTT
CASSLGRLMNTEAFF
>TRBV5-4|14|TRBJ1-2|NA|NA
TGTGCCAGCAGCTTAACAGGGCTCATCTATGGCTACACCTTC
CASSLTGLIYGYTF
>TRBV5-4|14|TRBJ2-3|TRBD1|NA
TGTGCCAGCAGCTGGGGACAGTTCGCAGATACGCAGTATTTT
CASSWGQFADTQYF
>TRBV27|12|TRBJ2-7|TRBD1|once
TGTGCCACCCGACAGGGGATATACGAGCAGTACTTC
CATRQGIYEQYF
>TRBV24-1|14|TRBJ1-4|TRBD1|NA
TGTGCCACCAGTGAGACAGGGACAGGCGAAAAACTGTTTTTT
CATSETGTGEKLFF
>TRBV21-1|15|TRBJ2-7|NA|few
TGTGCCAGCAGCAACGATGTAGGGGGCACCTACGAGCAGTACTTC
CASSNDVGGTYEQYF
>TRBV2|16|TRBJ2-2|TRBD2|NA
TGTGCCAGCAGCGCTAGCGGGGGAGGGAACACCGGGGAGCTGTTTTTT
CASSASGGGNTGELFF
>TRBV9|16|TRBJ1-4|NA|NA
TGTGCCAGCAGCGTGGACCAGTGGGGGGGCTATGAAAAACTGTTTTTT
CASSVDQWGGYEKLFF
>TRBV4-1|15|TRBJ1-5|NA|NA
TGCGCCAGCAGCCAAGATGCATCAGCGAATCAGCCCCAGCATTTT
CASSQDASANQPQHF
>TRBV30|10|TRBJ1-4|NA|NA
TGTGCCTGGGCCCGGGAAAAACTGTTTTTT
CAWAREKLFF
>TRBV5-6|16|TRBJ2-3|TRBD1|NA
TGTGCCAGCAGCTTCTGGGGGACAGGGGGTGGCGATACGCAGTATTTT
CASSFWGTGGGDTQYF
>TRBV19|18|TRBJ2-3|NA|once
TGTGCCAGTAGTATAAACTCACAGGGAGATATCCCCACAGATACGCAGTATTTT
CASSINSQGDIPTDTQYF
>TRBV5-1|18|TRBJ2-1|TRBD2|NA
TGCGCCAGCACCCCTACGGGTAGCGGGGGGTCACGACTGCGTGAGCAGTTCTTC
CASTPTGSGGSRLREQFF
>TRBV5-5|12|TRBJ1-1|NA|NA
TGTGCCAGCAGTTTCCCCCAGGGATCAGCTTTCTTT
CASSFPQGSAFF
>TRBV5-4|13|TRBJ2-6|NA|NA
TGTGCCAGCAGCTCGGGACTCGCCAACGTCCTGACTTTC
CASSSGLANVLTF
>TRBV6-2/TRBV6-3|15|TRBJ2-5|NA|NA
TGTGCCAGCAGTTCCTTGGGGCGCCTAGAAGAGACCCAGTACTTC
CASSSLGRLEETQYF
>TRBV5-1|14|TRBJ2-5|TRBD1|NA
TGCGCCAGCAGCCTGGGACAGGGAAGTGAGACCCAGTACTTC
CASSLGQGSETQYF
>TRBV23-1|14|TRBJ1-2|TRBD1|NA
TGCGCCAGCAGTCAAGGGCAAGGGGGCGATGGCTACACCTTC
CASSQGQGGDGYTF
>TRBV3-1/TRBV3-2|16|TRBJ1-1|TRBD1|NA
TGTGCCAGCAGCCAAAATACCAACAGGGGGGAAACTGAAGCTTTCTTT
CASSQNTNRGETEAFF